The text below deals with one TCR beta chain. Its matching antigen is unknown. Sequencing used immunoSEQ multiplex PCR; TCRdb keeps in-frame clones, though not all of them. The sample includes about a million clones, approximately 76% of them seen just once. Germline V lookup: CDR1 MDHEN, CDR2 SYDVKM. The CDR3 is made up of 18 amino acids. Between the trimmed V and J ends, which lost 3 bases and 3 bases, there was a span of 21 bases. This sample is drawn from a study of shared clonotypes between healthy human individuals. Only Caucasian adults living in Nashville, Tennessee served as donors. Study-level findings and limits: Naive CD4 clonotypes overlapped across a few donors at 4.5% to 5.5%. Estimated richness values were generally larger in naive subsets than in memory subsets.

The chain is built from TRBV28 and TRBJ2-1, with TRBD1 as a possible D gene (6 bases). Sequenced: memory CD4+ T cells sorted from blood. Indicated subset: CD45RA-negative fraction. The origin of this receptor is a man aged 18-30 years in good health. The CDR3 DNA reads TGTGCCAGCAGTTTTAAAAAGTTGACCGGGACAATCTACAATGAGCAGTTCTTC. Translation: CASSFKKLTGTIYNEQFF.